A selection of T cell receptor beta chains follows, all from one sample in a study of blood T cell repertoires in COVID-19. TCRdb's copy holds only in-frame clones and misses some; the assay was immunoSEQ multiplex PCR. The repertoire holds around 190,000 clones, with about 86% as singletons. Sample: peripheral blood. The receptors shown here come from a man in his sixties or seventies with active or convalescent COVID-19. CDR3s include the opening cysteine and the closing phenylalanine or tryptophan. Each record gives: clone size, D gene, J gene, V gene, CDR3 protein, CDR3 DNA. The D gene is left open where the match is weak. Clone size is shown for a subset of rows, as once, few, many or a class of expanded clone.

once NA TRBJ2-1 TRBV7-7 CASSPRGGGPNEQFF TGTGCTAGCAGCCCCCGGGGAGGGGGGCCCAATGAGCAGTTCTTC
NA NA TRBJ2-7 TRBV7-2 CASSLGRESEQYF TGTGCCAGCAGCTTAGGGAGGGAGTCCGAGCAGTACTTC
NA NA TRBJ1-5 TRBV7-2 CASSLDSLGPQHF TGTGCCAGCAGCCTGGACTCCTTAGGGCCCCAGCATTTT
NA TRBD1 TRBJ1-3 TRBV7-2 CASSWTGVAGNTIYF TGTGCCAGCAGCTGGACAGGGGTTGCTGGAAACACCATATATTTT
once NA TRBJ2-5 TRBV18 CASSPQPGGPKETQYF TGTGCCAGCTCACCCCAACCCGGGGGGCCCAAAGAGACCCAGTACTTC
NA NA TRBJ1-1 TRBV14 CASSQVPGRQAFF TGTGCCAGCAGCCAAGTACCGGGGAGGCAAGCTTTCTTT
NA TRBD2 TRBJ2-1 TRBV5-1 CASSTPGSSGVNEQFF TGCGCCAGCAGCACCCCGGGGAGTAGCGGGGTCAATGAGCAGTTCTTC
once NA TRBJ1-2 TRBV3-1/TRBV3-2 CASSQRTVAGYTF TGTGCCAGCAGCCAACGTACAGTGGCTGGCTACACCTTC
NA NA TRBJ1-5 TRBV18 CASSPGGVEPQHF TGTGCCAGCTCACCTGGCGGGGTTGAGCCCCAGCATTTT
NA TRBD1 TRBJ1-2 TRBV6-5 CASSNSGTGGGGYTF TGTGCCAGCAGTAACTCCGGGACAGGGGGCGGTGGCTACACCTTC
NA TRBD1 TRBJ1-1 TRBV7-6 CASSPTFGTGNTEAFF TGTGCCAGCAGCCCGACTTTCGGGACAGGAAACACTGAAGCTTTCTTT
NA TRBD2 TRBJ2-1 TRBV7-2 CASSLAPGGSGRSWENEQFF TGTGCCAGCAGCTTAGCTCCAGGGGGGAGCGGGAGGTCATGGGAAAATGAGCAGTTCTTC
NA NA TRBJ2-7 TRBV29-1 CSVGKYTAEQYF TGCAGCGTTGGGAAGTACACAGCTGAGCAGTACTTC
NA NA TRBJ1-4 TRBV27 CASSSLDRNPNEKLFF TGTGCCAGCAGTTCCCTAGACAGGAATCCTAATGAAAAACTGTTTTTT
NA NA TRBJ1-5 TRBV28 CASLTGPRGNQPQHF TGTGCCAGTCTGACAGGTCCCCGGGGCAATCAGCCCCAGCATTTT
NA NA TRBJ1-2 TRBV6-5 CASRGGRGYTF TGTGCCAGCAGGGGGGGGCGAGGCTACACCTTC
NA NA TRBJ1-6 TRBV9 CASRGGEATSYNSPLHF TGTGCCAGCAGAGGGGGAGAGGCCACCTCCTATAATTCACCCCTCCACTTT
NA NA TRBJ1-1 TRBV19 CASRDRTVTMNTEAFF TGTGCCAGTAGGGACCGGACAGTGACTATGAACACTGAAGCTTTCTTT
NA NA TRBJ1-1 TRBV10-2 CASTSRAANTEAFF TGCGCCAGCACATCGAGGGCAGCTAACACTGAAGCTTTCTTT
once TRBD1 TRBJ1-1 TRBV6-5 CASRKLDRAYEGFF TGTGCCAGCAGGAAACTGGACAGGGCCTACGAGGGTTTCTTT
NA TRBD1 TRBJ1-4 TRBV5-1 CASSLGQLNEKLFF TGCGCCAGCAGCCTGGGACAGCTTAATGAAAAACTGTTTTTT
NA NA TRBJ1-1 TRBV6-5 CASRGARATEAFF TGTGCCAGCAGGGGGGCGCGAGCCACTGAAGCTTTCTTT